Described below is a single T cell receptor (beta chain) sequence and its context. This sample was taken from a study of blood T cell repertoires in COVID-19. Study at large: Acute and convalescent COVID-19 specimens originated in the United States, Italy and Spain.

V lost 10 bases and J lost 3, with 18 bases in between. The CDR3 is made up of 15 amino acids. Per germline, CDR1 ENHRY and CDR2 SYGVKD. In the source study's methods: Quantification of nucleated cells was approximated via reference gene primer amplification. Repertoires were generated with immunoSEQ multiplex PCR, while TCRdb's copy carries only in-frame clones and drops some. The DNA was the basis for D and trimming; V, J and clone size are from that table. The profile shows roughly 70,000 clones, around 90% of them singletons. The origin of this receptor is a human donor in a cohort sampled during active COVID-19. The chain has TRBV10-3 and TRBJ1-4; maybe TRBD1 (5 bases). Input material: peripheral blood. The CDR3 reads CATQSAGGSNEKLFF. The CDR3 DNA sequence: TGTGCCACCCAGTCAGCCGGGGGATCTAATGAAAAACTGTTTTTT.